This is a list of T cell receptor beta chains from one sample in a study of shared clonotypes between healthy human individuals. This table comes from immunoSEQ multiplex PCR, and its TCRdb copy is limited to in-frame clones, with some not included. Of 2 million to 2.5 million clones listed, more than 90% are singletons. The sequenced material came from naive CD4+ T cells sorted from blood. The origin of the receptors is a young man in good health. Each CDR3 is given with its conserved first and last residue. D genes are given only for firm matches. Size tells how often a clone was seen (once, few, many) or the class of an expanded clone, and some rows leave it out.

. | TRBD1 | TRBJ2-7 | TRBV4-1 | TGCGCCAGCAGCCAAGAGGACAGGGACTTCTACGAGCAGTACTTC | CASSQEDRDFYEQYF
. | TRBD1 | TRBJ1-6 | TRBV5-4 | TGTGCCAGCAGCCCCCGGGACAGGCTCTATAATTCACCCCTCCACTTT | CASSPRDRLYNSPLHF
. | . | TRBJ2-1 | TRBV5-6 | TGTGCCAGCAGCTTGGTTGAGCGGATTGAGCAGTTCTTC | CASSLVERIEQFF
. | . | TRBJ2-7 | TRBV27 | TGTGCCACTCCAATCTACGAGCAGTACTTC | CATPIYEQYF
. | . | TRBJ1-1 | TRBV28 | TGTGCCAGCAGATTCCAGGCCCCGGCTGGGCAAATGAACACTGAAGCTTTCTTT | CASRFQAPAGQMNTEAFF
. | . | TRBJ1-6 | TRBV19 | TGTGCCAGCAGCACCGGGGGAGCAAATTCACCCCTCCACTTT | CASSTGGANSPLHF
. | . | TRBJ1-1 | TRBV9 | TGTGCCAGCAGTTCCCCGGGACGGACTGAAGCTTTCTTT | CASSSPGRTEAFF
. | . | TRBJ1-2 | TRBV6-1 | TGTGCCAGCAGTGATACGGGCAGGTATGGCTACACCTTC | CASSDTGRYGYTF
. | . | TRBJ2-5 | TRBV19 | TGTGCCAGTAGCCCAATAATAGGGACCGAACAAGAGACCCAGTACTTC | CASSPIIGTEQETQYF
. | . | TRBJ2-7 | TRBV5-4 | TGTGCCAGCAGCGACCGGGACCGGGGCCCCTACGAGCAGTACTTC | CASSDRDRGPYEQYF
. | TRBD1 | TRBJ1-2 | TRBV28 | TGTGCCAGCACAGGGGGCCTCTATGGCTACACCTTC | CASTGGLYGYTF
. | . | TRBJ1-2 | TRBV7-6 | TGTGCCAGCAGCTTAGGTGGAAATTTTGGGGTCGCTGGCTACACCTTC | CASSLGGNFGVAGYTF
. | . | TRBJ2-3 | TRBV2 | TGTGCCAGCAGCCGAAGTCCCACAGATACGCAGTATTTT | CASSRSPTDTQYF
once | . | TRBJ1-5 | TRBV6-1 | TGTGCCAGCAGTGAAACTTTTAGCAATCAGCCCCAGCATTTT | CASSETFSNQPQHF
. | . | TRBJ2-5 | TRBV7-9 | TGTGCCAGCAGCTTGAGACTTTATGGAGAGACCCAGTACTTC | CASSLRLYGETQYF
. | TRBD2 | TRBJ2-1 | TRBV6-1 | TGTGCCAGCAGTGAAATCTGGCGGGAGGCCAATGAGCAGTTCTTC | CASSEIWREANEQFF
. | . | TRBJ2-1 | TRBV6-5 | TGTGCCAGCAGTTACTCGATGGCGGAGGGGCAGTTCTTC | CASSYSMAEGQFF
. | . | TRBJ1-1 | TRBV10-3 | TGTGCCATCAGTGGGGCTTTAGTGGCTGAAGCTTTCTTT | CAISGALVAEAFF
. | . | TRBJ1-2 | TRBV28 | TGTGCCAGCAGGAGGACCCTGGACACCTCATGGTTTTACGGGGTACGTGGCTACACCTTC | CASRRTLDTSWFYGVRGYTF
. | . | TRBJ1-6 | TRBV28 | TGTGCCAGCAGCAAGCCGGGACCGCCGAGCTCCTATAATTCACCCCTCCACTTT | CASSKPGPPSSYNSPLHF
. | TRBD1 | TRBJ2-6 | TRBV4-1 | TGCGCCAGCAGCCAGGGGGCAGGGGGATCTGGGGCCAACGTCCTGACTTTC | CASSQGAGGSGANVLTF
. | TRBD2 | TRBJ2-6 | TRBV5-4 | TGTGCCAGCAGCTCGGGGGGGGATGCTGGGGCCAACGTCCTGACTTTC | CASSSGGDAGANVLTF
. | TRBD1 | TRBJ1-2 | TRBV7-2 | TGTGCCAGCAGCCACGGACAGGGCCCATACTATGGCTACACCTTC | CASSHGQGPYYGYTF
. | . | TRBJ1-1 | TRBV28 | TGTGCCAGCAGTTTATCTAACGGACCTGAAGCTTTCTTT | CASSLSNGPEAFF
. | . | TRBJ2-1 | TRBV5-1 | TGCGCCAGCAGGCCCGGGGATAGCTCCTACAATGAGCAGTTCTTC | CASRPGDSSYNEQFF
. | TRBD2 | TRBJ2-2 | TRBV7-9 | TGTGCCAGCAGCTCTAGCGGGAGCTACACCGGGGAGCTGTTTTTT | CASSSSGSYTGELFF
. | TRBD1 | TRBJ2-5 | TRBV5-1 | TGCGCCAGCAGTCTTGCAGGGACAGGGGGCGCAGAGACCCAGTACTTC | CASSLAGTGGAETQYF
once | TRBD1 | TRBJ1-1 | TRBV29-1 | TGCAGCGTTTTTCAGGGGGACACTGAAGCTTTCTTT | CSVFQGDTEAFF
. | TRBD1 | TRBJ1-6 | TRBV27 | TGTGCCAGCAGTTTCTATACAGGGGGGAATTCACCCCTCCACTTT | CASSFYTGGNSPLHF
once | . | TRBJ2-1 | TRBV10-3 | TGTGCCATCAGTGAGTCGAGTTGGTGGGAGAAGGGAAACAATGAGCAGTTCTTC | CAISESSWWEKGNNEQFF
. | . | TRBJ2-7 | TRBV7-2 | TGTGCCAGCAGCTCCGCCGGGGGGACAAGTTACGAGCAGTACTTC | CASSSAGGTSYEQYF
. | . | TRBJ1-3 | TRBV9 | TGTGCCAGCAGCGTAGGTACAACCTCTGGAAACACCATATATTTT | CASSVGTTSGNTIYF
once | . | TRBJ2-1 | TRBV25-1 | TGTGCCAGCATGACGGGCTTCTACAATGAGCAGTTCTTC | CASMTGFYNEQFF
. | . | TRBJ1-5 | TRBV5-1 | TGCGCCAGCAGCTTGGACGGCGGGGAGCCCCAGCATTTT | CASSLDGGEPQHF
. | . | TRBJ2-3 | TRBV9 | TGTGCCAGCAGCGACCCGAGGGGGGGCCTCACAGATACGCAGTATTTT | CASSDPRGGLTDTQYF
. | . | TRBJ2-3 | TRBV7-9 | TGTGCCAGCAGCACAGAGGGGGTCGGCACAGATACGCAGTATTTT | CASSTEGVGTDTQYF
once | . | TRBJ1-2 | TRBV9 | TGTGCCAGCAGCGTTCGGGGAACATTTAACTATGGCTACACCTTC | CASSVRGTFNYGYTF
. | . | TRBJ2-1 | TRBV7-9 | TGTGCCAGCAGCCCAGGCGTAAATGAGCAGTTCTTC | CASSPGVNEQFF
. | . | TRBJ1-2 | TRBV6-5 | TGTGCCAGCAGCCCCCCGATGGGCACCTATGGCTACACCTTC | CASSPPMGTYGYTF
few | . | TRBJ1-2 | TRBV28 | TGTGCCAGCAGTTCCACTAACTATGGCTACACCTTC | CASSSTNYGYTF
. | TRBD2 | TRBJ2-2 | TRBV27 | TGTGCCAGCTGGACTAGCACTGACCCCGAGAACACCGGGGAGCTGTTTTTT | CASWTSTDPENTGELFF
. | . | TRBJ1-5 | TRBV6-1 | TGTGCCAGCAGTGGCCCGGAGGTCCACAATCAGCCCCAGCATTTT | CASSGPEVHNQPQHF
. | . | TRBJ2-7 | TRBV2 | TGTGCCAGCAGTGGTTACTTAACCGAGCAGTACTTC | CASSGYLTEQYF
. | TRBD2 | TRBJ2-1 | TRBV6-4 | TGTGCCAGCAGTGACTCTAGCGGGGGGTCCTACAATGAGCAGTTCTTC | CASSDSSGGSYNEQFF
. | . | TRBJ1-6 | TRBV5-1 | TGCGCCAGCAGCTTGGCCACTGACAGAAATTCACCCCTCCACTTT | CASSLATDRNSPLHF
. | . | TRBJ1-6 | TRBV6-6 | TGTGCCAGCACGCCGGGGAATTCACCCCTCCACTTT | CASTPGNSPLHF
. | TRBD2 | TRBJ2-5 | TRBV5-1 | TGCGCCAGCAGCACGACTAGCGGGGGGTACCAAGAGACCCAGTACTTC | CASSTTSGGYQETQYF
. | TRBD2 | TRBJ2-3 | TRBV11-2 | TGTGCCAGCAGCTTAACCGGGACTAGCGCGAGCACAGATACGCAGTATTTT | CASSLTGTSASTDTQYF
. | TRBD1 | TRBJ1-6 | TRBV6-5 | TGTGCCAGCAGTCCGGGACAGTGGGATTCACCCCTCCACTTT | CASSPGQWDSPLHF
. | . | TRBJ2-2 | TRBV5-4 | TGTGCCAGCAGCTGGGGGGCAGGGTTAAACACCGGGGAGCTGTTTTTT | CASSWGAGLNTGELFF
. | . | TRBJ2-2 | TRBV10-3 | TGTGCCATCAGTGAGTCCAACAGGGCCCCCGGGGAGCTGTTTTTT | CAISESNRAPGELFF
once | . | TRBJ2-1 | TRBV6-5 | TGTGCCAGCAGTTACTCAGGCACAGGGGGGGATGAGCAGTTCTTC | CASSYSGTGGDEQFF
. | . | TRBJ2-1 | TRBV11-2 | TGTGCCAGCAGCTCGATATGGAGAGGGGACCTCTCCTACAATGAGCAGTTCTTC | CASSSIWRGDLSYNEQFF
few | . | TRBJ1-6 | TRBV5-1 | TGCGCCAGCAGAAAAGATATTGGCAGCTACTATAATTCACCCCTCCACTTT | CASRKDIGSYYNSPLHF
. | . | TRBJ2-1 | TRBV7-9 | TGTGCCAGCAGCTTACTTGGCGATAGCTCCTACAATGAGCAGTTCTTC | CASSLLGDSSYNEQFF